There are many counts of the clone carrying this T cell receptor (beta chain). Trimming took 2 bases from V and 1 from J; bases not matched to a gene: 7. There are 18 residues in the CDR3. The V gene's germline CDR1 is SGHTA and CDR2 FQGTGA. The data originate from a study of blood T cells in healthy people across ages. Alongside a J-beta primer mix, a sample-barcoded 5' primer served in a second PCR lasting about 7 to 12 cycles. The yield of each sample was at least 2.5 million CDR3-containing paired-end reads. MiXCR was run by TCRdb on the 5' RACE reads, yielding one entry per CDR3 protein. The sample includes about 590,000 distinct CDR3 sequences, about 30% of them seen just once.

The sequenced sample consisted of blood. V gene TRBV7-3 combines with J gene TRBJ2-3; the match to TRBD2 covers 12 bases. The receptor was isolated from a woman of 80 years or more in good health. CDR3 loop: CASSLASGGVIGTDTQYF. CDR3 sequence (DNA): TGTGCCAGCAGCTTAGCTAGCGGGGGGGTTATCGGCACAGATACGCAGTATTTT.